Listed below are T cell receptor beta chains from one sample, sequenced in a study of blood T cell repertoires in COVID-19. The method was immunoSEQ multiplex PCR; TCRdb's version includes in-frame clones alone and lacks a portion of them. The sample has roughly 290,000 clones, around 86% seen once. Sequencing was performed on peripheral blood. These receptors were collected from a woman aged 25 to 45 who had recovered from COVID-19. Both conserved end residues are part of each CDR3. D genes are given only for firm matches. Not all rows give a size; the values are once, few, many and, for expanded clones, a class.

V gene,D gene,clone size,J gene,CDR3 protein,CDR3 DNA
TRBV30,TRBD1,.,TRBJ1-1,CAWRTPRTGMNTEAFF,TGTGCCTGGAGAACACCCCGGACAGGGATGAACACTGAAGCTTTCTTT
TRBV2,TRBD2,.,TRBJ2-1,CASSDRTSGKGDNEQFF,TGTGCCAGCAGTGACCGGACTAGCGGGAAGGGGGACAATGAGCAGTTCTTC
TRBV28,TRBD1,.,TRBJ2-7,CASSARDRGSYEQYF,TGTGCCAGCAGTGCCCGGGACAGGGGCTCCTACGAGCAGTACTTC
TRBV7-2,.,.,TRBJ2-2,CASSTAETVKTGELFF,TGTGCCAGCAGCACCGCGGAGACAGTGAAGACCGGGGAGCTGTTTTTT
TRBV5-6,.,.,TRBJ2-6,CASSLGQAGANVLTF,TGTGCCAGCAGCTTGGGGCAGGCGGGGGCCAACGTCCTGACTTTC
TRBV5-1,TRBD2,.,TRBJ2-3,CASSGLAGGTDTQYF,TGCGCCAGCAGCGGACTAGCGGGGGGCACAGATACGCAGTATTTT
TRBV18,.,.,TRBJ1-5,CASSRDRGGEQPQHF,TGTGCCAGCTCACGAGACCGAGGGGGGGAACAGCCCCAGCATTTT
TRBV7-2,TRBD2,.,TRBJ2-3,CASSSSGGSTDTQYF,TGTGCCAGCAGCTCGAGCGGGGGGAGCACAGATACGCAGTATTTT
TRBV24-1,.,.,TRBJ2-7,CATSGGFSYEQYF,TGTGCCACCAGTGGAGGGTTCTCCTACGAGCAGTACTTC
TRBV7-8,TRBD2,.,TRBJ2-1,CASSLEGGRGGHEQFF,TGTGCCAGCAGCCTCGAAGGGGGTCGGGGGGGCCATGAGCAGTTCTTC
TRBV4-1,.,once,TRBJ2-3,CASSQDEGAGTDTQYF,TGCGCCAGCAGCCAAGATGAAGGGGCGGGGACAGATACGCAGTATTTT
TRBV11-2,TRBD2,.,TRBJ2-1,CASSPGWTSGSPRPNEQFF,TGTGCCAGCAGTCCAGGCTGGACTAGCGGGAGTCCCCGCCCCAATGAGCAGTTCTTC